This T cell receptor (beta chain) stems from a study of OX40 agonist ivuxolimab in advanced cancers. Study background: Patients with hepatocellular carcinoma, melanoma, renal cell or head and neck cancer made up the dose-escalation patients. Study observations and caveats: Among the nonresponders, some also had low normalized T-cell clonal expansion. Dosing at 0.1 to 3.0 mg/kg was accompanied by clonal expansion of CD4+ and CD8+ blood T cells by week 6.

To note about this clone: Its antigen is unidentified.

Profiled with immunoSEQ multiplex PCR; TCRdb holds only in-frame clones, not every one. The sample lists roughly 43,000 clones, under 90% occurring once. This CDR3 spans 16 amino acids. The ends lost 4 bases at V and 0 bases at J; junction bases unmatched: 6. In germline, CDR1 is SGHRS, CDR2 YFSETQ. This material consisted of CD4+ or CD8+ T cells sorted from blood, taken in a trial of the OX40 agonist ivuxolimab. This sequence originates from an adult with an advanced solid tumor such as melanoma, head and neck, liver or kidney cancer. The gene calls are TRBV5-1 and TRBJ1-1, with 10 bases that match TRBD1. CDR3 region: CASSRGQGILNTEAFF. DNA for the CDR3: TGCGCCAGCAGCAGGGGACAGGGGATTTTGAACACTGAAGCTTTCTTT.